These 21 T cell receptor beta chains were all obtained from the same sample, sequenced in a study of control samples from healthy donors and cancer patients. Assay used: immunoSEQ multiplex PCR; TCRdb lists only in-frame clones, some missing. The sample includes 150,000 to 200,000 clones, approximately 86% seen only once; the top ten take under 5%. What was sequenced was blood. The receptors shown here come from a woman aged 25 to 39 in good health.

V is TRBV18 and J is TRBJ2-2; D ambiguous. In germline, CDR1 is KGHSH, CDR2 LQKENI. The CDR3 sequence is 12 residues long. V lost 0 bases, J lost 6 bases, and 2 bases lay in between. CDR3 in DNA: TGTGCCAGCTCACCACCTGCCGGGGAGCTGTTTTTT. Protein: CASSPPAGELFF.

This clone occurred once. This chain joins TRBV5-1 and TRBJ2-2; TRBD1 agrees at 7 bases. V shed 6 bases, J shed 4 bases, and the junction held 6 bases outside the gene matches. The CDR3 extends over 14 amino acids. Germline CDR1 and CDR2: SGHRS and YFSETQ. CDR3 protein: CASTTTGTTGELFF. DNA of the CDR3: TGCGCCAGCACCACGACAGGGACCACCGGGGAGCTGTTTTTT.

The chain has TRBV7-9 and TRBJ1-2; 7 positions agree with TRBD1. The CDR3 consists of 12 residues. CDR1 is SEHNR, CDR2 FQNEAQ, per germline (reference sequence). The J segment lost 8 bases and the V segment lost 4 bases, leaving 4 bases of the junction unmatched. The CDR3 spells CASSSHRGGYTF. DNA for the CDR3: TGTGCCAGCAGCTCCCACAGGGGAGGCTACACCTTC.

The rearrangement links TRBV27 to TRBJ1-2; no reliable D call. Germline V CDR1 and CDR2: MNHEY, SMNVEV (reference sequence). The CDR3 has 13 residues. V was pared by 6 bases and J by 0 bases, with 8 bases between. The CDR3 DNA reads as TGTGCCAGCAGCTCGCGGGCTAACTATGGCTACACCTTC. Protein: CASSSRANYGYTF.

The chain links TRBV19 to TRBJ1-5; D possibly corresponds to TRBD1 (6 bases). Germline assignment: CDR1 LNHDA and CDR2 SQIVND (reference sequence). This CDR3 contains 14 residues. Between the trimmed V and J ends, which lost 5 bases and 3 bases, there was a span of 11 bases. DNA for the CDR3: TGTGCCAGTAGTGAACAGGGCCCCAATCAGCCCCAGCATTTT. This codes for CASSEQGPNQPQHF.

The chain joins TRBV19 to TRBJ2-5, with TRBD1 matching over 8 bases. V lost 6 bases to trimming and J lost 7 bases; unmatched junction nucleotides: 10. The CDR3 extends over 14 amino acids. From germline, CDR1 is LNHDA and CDR2 SQIVND (reference sequence). CDR3 loop: CASRPTGAGGTQYF. In DNA, the CDR3 is TGTGCCAGTAGACCGACAGGGGCCGGGGGGACCCAGTACTTC.

The V call is TRBV18, the J call TRBJ1-1, with 11 positions matching TRBD1. Germline values: CDR1 KGHSH, CDR2 LQKENI. V trimming: 3 bases; J trimming: 4 bases; junction bases outside the gene matches: 10. The CDR3 runs to 17 residues. CDR3 protein: CASSPRGQGARGTEAFF. CDR3 nucleotide sequence: TGTGCCAGCTCACCCCGAGGACAGGGGGCCCGTGGCACTGAAGCTTTCTTT.

This chain joins TRBV6-6 and TRBJ2-5, with TRBD1 matching 7 bases. CDR1 is MNHNY, CDR2 SVGAGI, per germline (reference sequence). Unmatched junction bases numbered 5, after V lost 6 bases and J lost 1 base. The CDR3 extends over 14 amino acids. This CDR3 reads CASSSDRVQETQYF. The DNA of the CDR3 is TGTGCCAGCAGCTCAGACAGGGTCCAAGAGACCCAGTACTTC.

This chain connects TRBV14 to TRBJ2-5; TRBD2 might be the D (6 bases). This CDR3 is built from 15 residues. The germline gives CDR1 SGHDN, CDR2 FVKESK. The V end was cut by 5 bases, the J end by 0 bases, with 13 bases between. The CDR3 DNA is TGTGCCAGCAGCTCCCGGGACTGGTACCAAGAGACCCAGTACTTC. This codes for CASSSRDWYQETQYF.

J is TRBJ2-1 and V is TRBV6-5; D call uncertain. Germline assignment: CDR1 MNHEY and CDR2 SVGAGI. V lost 11 bases, J lost 7 bases, and 18 bases lay in between. CDR3 length: 13 residues. CDR3 sequence: CALRTAAENEQFF. The CDR3 DNA sequence: TGTGCCCTCCGTACGGCGGCAGAAAATGAGCAGTTCTTC.

The genes are TRBV11-2 and TRBJ2-1; D is unclear. Germline V gives CDR1 SGHAT, CDR2 FQNNGV. V gave up 1 base and J gave up 10 bases, with 11 bases separating them. CDR3 length: 13 residues. The CDR3 sequence: CASSLGSFREQFF. The CDR3 nucleotides read TGTGCCAGCAGCTTAGGATCTTTTCGGGAGCAGTTCTTC.

This clone was seen a single time. The chain carries TRBV2 and TRBJ1-5; tentative D call: TRBD1 (6 bases). The CDR3 totals 16 residues. CDR1 SNHLY and CDR2 FYNNEI come from the germline V gene. Trimming removed 4 bases from V and 2 bases from J, with 15 bases in between. The CDR3 is CASSGDPGHRNQPQHF. The CDR3 region has the DNA TGTGCCAGCAGTGGAGATCCGGGACACCGCAATCAGCCCCAGCATTTT.

This clone occurred a few times. The CDR3 region has the DNA TGTGCCAGCAGCCAGAGAACGGGGGGTGCCTACAATGAGCAGTTCTTC. This encodes CASSQRTGGAYNEQFF. This chain joins TRBV7-6 and TRBJ2-1; TRBD2 matches 7 bases. The V segment lost 5 bases and the J segment 2 bases; nucleotides outside the gene matches: 9. CDR1 SGHVS and CDR2 FNYEAQ come from the germline V gene. This CDR3 contains 16 residues.

The rearrangement links TRBV4-1 to TRBJ2-7; TRBD1 agrees at 7 bases. This CDR3 spans 14 amino acids. The germline V gene has CDR1 MGHRA and CDR2 YSYEKL. Trimming removed 2 bases from V and 0 bases from J; junction bases left unmatched: 1. The CDR3 coding sequence is TGCGCCAGCAGCCAAAGACAGGGCTCCTACGAGCAGTACTTC. It specifies CASSQRQGSYEQYF.

The V call is TRBV7-6, the J call TRBJ2-6, with D tentatively TRBD1 or TRBD2 (5 bases each). In germline, CDR1 is SGHVS, CDR2 FNYEAQ. Trimming cost V 2 bases and J 0 bases, with 14 bases left between them. The CDR3 has 18 residues. This CDR3 is CASSLRGALSSGANVLTF. The CDR3 nucleotides are TGTGCCAGCAGCTTACGAGGGGCGCTGAGCTCTGGGGCCAACGTCCTGACTTTC.

The V and J genes are TRBV19 and TRBJ2-1, with 7 bases lining up with TRBD1. Trimming took 4 bases from V and 3 from J; bases not matched to a gene: 12. Germline CDR1 and CDR2: LNHDA and SQIVND (reference sequence). The CDR3 consists of 17 residues. CDR3 bases: TGTGCCAGTAGTAACCGGGGTGGGGACAGTCTCTACAATGAGCAGTTCTTC. Translated, it gives CASSNRGGDSLYNEQFF.

This chain joins TRBV7-8 and TRBJ1-4, with a tentative D call TRBD1 (5 bases). The germline V gene encodes CDR1 SGHVS and CDR2 FQNEAQ. The length of the CDR3 is 15 residues. V was pared by 0 bases and J by 2 bases, with 7 bases between. CDR3 coding DNA: TGTGCCAGCAGCTTAGCGCGGGGGACTAATGAAAAACTGTTTTTT. Translated: CASSLARGTNEKLFF.

V gene TRBV5-4 combines with J gene TRBJ2-3, with a tentative D call TRBD1 (6 bases). The V end was cut by 0 bases, the J end by 4 bases, with 12 bases between. This CDR3 is 15 amino acids long. Germline V gives CDR1 SGHNT, CDR2 YYREEE (reference sequence). CDR3 sequence: CASSLVGGGPDTQYF. The DNA for the CDR3 is TGTGCCAGCAGCTTGGTTGGGGGCGGTCCAGATACGCAGTATTTT.

The chain carries TRBV6-5 and TRBJ1-1; D unclear. Germline assignment: CDR1 MNHEY and CDR2 SVGAGI. The CDR3 runs 13 residues. Trimming took off 2 bases at V and 4 bases at J, with 8 bases between the two ends. CDR3 in amino acids: CASSYGGSTEAFF. The CDR3 DNA sequence: TGTGCCAGCAGTTACGGAGGGAGCACTGAAGCTTTCTTT.

This chain connects TRBV28 to TRBJ2-7; D unresolved. Germline V lookup: CDR1 MDHEN, CDR2 SYDVKM. The V gene lost 5 bases and the J gene lost 4 bases, with 15 bases spanning the gap. The CDR3 runs to 14 residues. The CDR3 DNA reads TGTGCCAGCAGTCCGATCGAGCGCGATTACGAGCAGTACTTC. Translated: CASSPIERDYEQYF. The entire variable domain, with the rest obtained from reference TRBV28 and TRBJ2-7, is as follows: DVKVTQSSRYLVKRTGEKVFLECVQDMDHENMFWYRQDPGLGLRLIYFSYDVKMKEKGDIPEGYSVSREKKERFSLILESASTNQTSMYLCASSPIERDYEQYFGPGTRLTVT.

This clone was recorded a few times. Other DNA sequences of this sample code for an identical CDR3. The V gene is TRBV30, the J gene TRBJ1-2, with 11 bases lining up with TRBD1. CDR1 is GTSNPN, CDR2 SVGIG, per germline (reference sequence). CDR3 length: 11 amino acids. After removal of 5 bases from V and 7 bases from J, the junction contained 0 bases not matched to a gene. The DNA of the CDR3 is TGTGCCTGGGGGACAGGGGGTGGCTACACCTTC. This encodes CAWGTGGGYTF.